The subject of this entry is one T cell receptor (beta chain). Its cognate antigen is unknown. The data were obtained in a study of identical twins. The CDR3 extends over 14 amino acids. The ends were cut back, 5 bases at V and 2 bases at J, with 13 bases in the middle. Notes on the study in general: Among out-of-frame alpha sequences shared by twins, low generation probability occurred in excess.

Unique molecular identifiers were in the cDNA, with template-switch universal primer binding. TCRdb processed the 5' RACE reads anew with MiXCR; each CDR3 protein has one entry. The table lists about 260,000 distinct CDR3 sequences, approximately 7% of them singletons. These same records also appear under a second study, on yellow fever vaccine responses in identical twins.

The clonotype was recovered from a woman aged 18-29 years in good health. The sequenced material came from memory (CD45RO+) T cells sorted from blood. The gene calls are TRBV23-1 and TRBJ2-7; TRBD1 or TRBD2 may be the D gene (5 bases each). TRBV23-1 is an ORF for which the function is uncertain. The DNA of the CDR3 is TGCGCCAGCAGTACCCGGGACGTCCCCTACGAGCAGTACTTC. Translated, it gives CASSTRDVPYEQYF.